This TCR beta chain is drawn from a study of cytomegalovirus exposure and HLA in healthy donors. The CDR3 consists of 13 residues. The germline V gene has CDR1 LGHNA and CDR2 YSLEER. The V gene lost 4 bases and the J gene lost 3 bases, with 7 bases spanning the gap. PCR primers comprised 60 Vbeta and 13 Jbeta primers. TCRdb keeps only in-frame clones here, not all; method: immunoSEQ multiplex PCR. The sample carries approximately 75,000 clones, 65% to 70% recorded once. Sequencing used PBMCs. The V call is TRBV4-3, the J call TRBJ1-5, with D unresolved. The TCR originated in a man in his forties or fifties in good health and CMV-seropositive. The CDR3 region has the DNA TGCGCCAGCAGCCGGGCTTTCAATCAGCCCCAGCATTTT. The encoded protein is CASSRAFNQPQHF.